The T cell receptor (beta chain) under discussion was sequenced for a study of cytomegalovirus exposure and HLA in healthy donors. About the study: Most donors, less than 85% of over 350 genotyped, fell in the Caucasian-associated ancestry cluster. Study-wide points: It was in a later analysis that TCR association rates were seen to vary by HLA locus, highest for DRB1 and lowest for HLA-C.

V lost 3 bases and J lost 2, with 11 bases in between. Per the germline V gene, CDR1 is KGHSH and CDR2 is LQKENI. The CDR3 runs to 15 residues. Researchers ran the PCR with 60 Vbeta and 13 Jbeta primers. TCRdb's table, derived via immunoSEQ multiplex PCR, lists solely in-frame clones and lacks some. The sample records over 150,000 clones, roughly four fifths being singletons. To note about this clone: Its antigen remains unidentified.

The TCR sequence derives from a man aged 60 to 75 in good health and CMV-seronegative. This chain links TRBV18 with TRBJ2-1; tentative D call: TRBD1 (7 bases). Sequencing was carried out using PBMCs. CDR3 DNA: TGTGCCAGCTCACCCTCAGGGGGGCCCTACAATGAGCAGTTCTTC. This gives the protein CASSPSGGPYNEQFF.